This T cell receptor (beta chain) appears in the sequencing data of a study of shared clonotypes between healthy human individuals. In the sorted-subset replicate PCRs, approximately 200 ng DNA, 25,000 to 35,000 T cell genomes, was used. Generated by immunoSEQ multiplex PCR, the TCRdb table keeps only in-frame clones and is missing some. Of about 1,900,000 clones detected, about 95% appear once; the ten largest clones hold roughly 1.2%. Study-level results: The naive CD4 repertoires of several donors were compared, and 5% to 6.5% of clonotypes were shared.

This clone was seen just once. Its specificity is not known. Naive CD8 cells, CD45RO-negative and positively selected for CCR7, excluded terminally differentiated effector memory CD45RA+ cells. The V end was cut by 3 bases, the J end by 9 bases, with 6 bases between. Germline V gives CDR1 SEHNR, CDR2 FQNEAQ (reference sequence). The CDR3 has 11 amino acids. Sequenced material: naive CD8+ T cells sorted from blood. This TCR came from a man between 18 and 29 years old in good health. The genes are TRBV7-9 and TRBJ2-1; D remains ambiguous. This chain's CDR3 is CASSFEIEQFF. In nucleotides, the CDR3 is TGTGCCAGCAGCTTCGAAATTGAGCAGTTCTTC.